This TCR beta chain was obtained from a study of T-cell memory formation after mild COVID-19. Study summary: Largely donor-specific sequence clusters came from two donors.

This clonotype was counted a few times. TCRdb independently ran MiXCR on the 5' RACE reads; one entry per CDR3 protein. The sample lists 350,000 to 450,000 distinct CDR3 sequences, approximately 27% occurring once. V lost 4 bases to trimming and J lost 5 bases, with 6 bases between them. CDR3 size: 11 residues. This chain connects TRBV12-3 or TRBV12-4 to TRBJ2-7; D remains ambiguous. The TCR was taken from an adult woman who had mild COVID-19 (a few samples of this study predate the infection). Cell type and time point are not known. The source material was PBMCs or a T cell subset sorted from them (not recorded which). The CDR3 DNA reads TGTGCCAGCAGTTCTGGAAACGAGCAGTACTTC. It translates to CASSSGNEQYF.